The entry that follows covers one T cell receptor (beta chain) sequence. Trimming cost V 4 bases and J 3 bases; bases outside gene matches: 4. The CDR3 totals 14 residues. CDR1 and CDR2 from the germline V gene are LNHNV and YYDKDF (reference sequence). The protocol was immunoSEQ multiplex PCR, while the TCRdb copy is restricted to in-frame clones and leaves out a portion. This sample has 200,000 to 250,000 clones, with 84% found just once. This sample was included in a study of blood T cell repertoires in COVID-19. The chain is built from TRBV15 and TRBJ1-2; TRBD1 matches at 8 bases. Sample: peripheral blood. The receptor was derived from a man aged 50-60 years with active or convalescent COVID-19. CDR3 sequence (DNA): TGTGCCACCAGCACAAGACAGGGGTACTATGGCTACACCTTC. Translation: CATSTRQGYYGYTF.